The clone carrying this T cell receptor (beta chain) has a handful of counts. This record belongs to a study of T cell responses to AZD1222 COVID-19 vaccine. Only in-frame clones appear in the TCRdb table, and some are missing; sequencing was by immunoSEQ multiplex PCR. The sample yields about 90,000 clones, about 91% seen once. The CDR3 contains 18 residues. V lost 3 bases to trimming and J lost 1 base, with 19 bases between them. The germline gives CDR1 LNHDA, CDR2 SQIVND (reference sequence). The TCR comes from an adult in good health. V is TRBV19 and J is TRBJ1-5; D possibly corresponds to TRBD1 (5 bases). Sequencing was performed on peripheral blood, taken on day 0 of MenACWY control vaccination. CDR3: CASSISGGGILSNQPQHF. The DNA for the CDR3 is TGTGCCAGTAGTATTTCGGGGGGAGGGATCTTGAGCAATCAGCCCCAGCATTTT.